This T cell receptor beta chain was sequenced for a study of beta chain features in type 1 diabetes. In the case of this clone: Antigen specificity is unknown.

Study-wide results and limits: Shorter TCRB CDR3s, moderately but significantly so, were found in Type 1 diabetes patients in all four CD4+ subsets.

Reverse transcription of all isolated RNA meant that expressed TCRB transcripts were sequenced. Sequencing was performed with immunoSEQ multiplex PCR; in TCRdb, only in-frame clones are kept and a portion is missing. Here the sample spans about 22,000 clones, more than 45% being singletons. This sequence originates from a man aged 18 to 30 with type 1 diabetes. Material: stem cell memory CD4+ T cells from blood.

The DNA for the CDR3 is TGTGCCAGCAGCTTGGCCGGGAAGGGCAATTCACCCCTCCACTTT. It yields the protein CASSLAGKGNSPLHF. This chain connects TRBV5-5 to TRBJ1-6, with D uncertain. Trimming stripped 0 bases from V and 7 bases from J, with 11 bases between. Germline CDR1 is SGHKS and CDR2 is YYEKEE (reference sequence). The CDR3 is made up of 15 amino acids.